This paragraph reports one T cell receptor (beta chain). Its recognized antigen is unknown. No much larger clonotype is one base removed from it; base qualities were not supplied. These data are taken from a study of blood T cell repertoires in COVID-19 (dated by TCRdb to 2019 to 2021). General notes on the study: Samples from collaborators originated in the United States, Italy and Spain and spanned both the acute and convalescent phases of COVID-19. The material from the prospective study consisted of cDNA or gDNA derived from T cells, B-cell-depleted T cells, or PBMCs. Deeply sampled blood TCRbeta repertoires from subjects exposed to, actively infected with, or recovered from COVID-19 were included in the dataset. The repertoires were released in a freely available public database meant as a resource for research on the immune response to SARS-CoV-2. The samples were drawn from the first 160 participants of the ongoing ImmuneRACE study and from 1,254 subjects provided by 6 global collaborators. Nearly every sample came with metadata listing a de-identified subject ID, COVID-19 status, age in years and sex. HLA class I and class II types, where available, came from metadata supplied by the sample provider rather than from assay-based typing.

The junction carries 6 bases between V and J, which are trimmed by 6 bases and 3 bases respectively. Reading the germline V gene gives CDR1 ENHRY and CDR2 SYGVKD. From the cysteine up to the phenylalanine, the CDR3 has a length of 11 residues. Only the CDR3 portion is preserved as DNA: 33 bases, with reading frame beginning at the first base. On the study overall, not on this receptor specifically: The amount of clinical and demographic metadata varied by source and participant and was provided uncurated.

Collaborating institutions collected whole blood in K2EDTA tubes following their own protocols. For TCRbeta analysis, collaborators shipped samples in one of three forms: frozen whole blood, isolated PBMCs, or DNA extracted from either of those sample types. TCRbeta CDR3 regions were amplified from genomic DNA by means of the immunoSEQ Assay, a bias-controlled multiplex PCR. As for how the authors treated the data: Within the assay, amplification of reference gene primers was used to estimate how many nucleated cells each sample contained. Sequence reads were collapsed and filtered to measure the absolute abundance of every unique TCRbeta CDR3 rearrangement. For each sample, productive Simpson clonality was calculated by taking the square root of Simpson's diversity index across productive rearrangements. TCRdb re-hosts the immuneACCESS table, in-frame sequences only. Its copies lack some clones; in the studies checked, an unresolved V gene accounts for under half of them, and the cause for the rest is not known. V, J and clone size derive from that table, while D and trimming were established from the DNA sequence. This sample comprises about 100,000 clones, about 85% of them detected only once. The ten largest clonotypes hold roughly 13% of the sample.

This sequence uses TRBV10-3 and TRBJ2-7, and perhaps TRBD1 as D gene, on 6 matching bases. The sequencing sample was made of peripheral blood. The TCR sequence derives from a man aged 45 to 65 with active or convalescent COVID-19. CDR3 sequence: CAIRQGYEQYF. The nucleotide sequence is given as TGTGCCATCAGACAGGGCTACGAGCAGTACTTC.